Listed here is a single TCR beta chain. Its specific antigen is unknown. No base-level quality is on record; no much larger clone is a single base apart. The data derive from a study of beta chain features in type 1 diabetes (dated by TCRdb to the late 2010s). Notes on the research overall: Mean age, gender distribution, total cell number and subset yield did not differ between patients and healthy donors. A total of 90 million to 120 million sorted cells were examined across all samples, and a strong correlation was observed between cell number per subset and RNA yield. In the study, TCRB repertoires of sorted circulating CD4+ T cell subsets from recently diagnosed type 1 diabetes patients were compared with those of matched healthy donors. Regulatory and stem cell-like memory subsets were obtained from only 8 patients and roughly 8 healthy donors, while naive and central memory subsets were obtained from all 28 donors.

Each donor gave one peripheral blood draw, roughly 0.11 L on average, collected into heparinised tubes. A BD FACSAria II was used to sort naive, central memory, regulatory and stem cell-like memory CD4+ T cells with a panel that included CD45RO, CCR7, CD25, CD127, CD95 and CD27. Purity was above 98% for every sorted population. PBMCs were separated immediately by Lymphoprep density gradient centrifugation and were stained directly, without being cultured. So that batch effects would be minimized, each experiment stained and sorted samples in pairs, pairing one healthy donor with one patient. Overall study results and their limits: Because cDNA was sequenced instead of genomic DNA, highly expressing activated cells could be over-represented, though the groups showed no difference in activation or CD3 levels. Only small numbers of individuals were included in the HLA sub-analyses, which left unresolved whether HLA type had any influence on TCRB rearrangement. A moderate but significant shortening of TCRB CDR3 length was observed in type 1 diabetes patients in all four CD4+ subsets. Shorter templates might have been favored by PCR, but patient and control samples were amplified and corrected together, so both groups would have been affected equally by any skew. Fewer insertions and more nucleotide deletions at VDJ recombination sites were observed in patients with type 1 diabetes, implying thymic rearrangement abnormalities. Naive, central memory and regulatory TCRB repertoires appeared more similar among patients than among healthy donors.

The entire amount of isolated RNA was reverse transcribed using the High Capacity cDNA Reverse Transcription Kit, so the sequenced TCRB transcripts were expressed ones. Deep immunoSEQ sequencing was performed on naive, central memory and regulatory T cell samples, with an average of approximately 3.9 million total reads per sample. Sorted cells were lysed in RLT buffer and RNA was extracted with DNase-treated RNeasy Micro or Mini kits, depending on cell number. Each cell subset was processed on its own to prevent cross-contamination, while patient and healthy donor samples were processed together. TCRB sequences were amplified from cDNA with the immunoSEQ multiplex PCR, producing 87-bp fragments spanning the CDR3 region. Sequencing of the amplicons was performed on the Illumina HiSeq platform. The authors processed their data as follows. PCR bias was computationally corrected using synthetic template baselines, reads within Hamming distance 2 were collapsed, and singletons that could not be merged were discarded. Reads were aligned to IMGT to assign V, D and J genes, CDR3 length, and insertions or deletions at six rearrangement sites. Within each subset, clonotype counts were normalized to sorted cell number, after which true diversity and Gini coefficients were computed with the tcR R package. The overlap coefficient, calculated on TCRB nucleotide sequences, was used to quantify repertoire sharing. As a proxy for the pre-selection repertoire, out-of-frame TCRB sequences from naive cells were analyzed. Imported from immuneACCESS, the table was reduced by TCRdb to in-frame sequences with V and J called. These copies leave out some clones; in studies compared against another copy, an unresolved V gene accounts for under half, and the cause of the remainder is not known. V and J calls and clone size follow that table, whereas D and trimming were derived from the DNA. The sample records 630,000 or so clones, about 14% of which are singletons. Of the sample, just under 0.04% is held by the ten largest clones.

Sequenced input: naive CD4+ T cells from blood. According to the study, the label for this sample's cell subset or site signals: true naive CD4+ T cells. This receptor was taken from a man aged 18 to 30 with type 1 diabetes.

The CDR3 has the sequence CAWIWGTGGHYGYTF. The sequence in DNA is TGTGCCTGGATTTGGGGGACAGGGGGCCACTATGGCTACACCTTC. Rearrangement joined TRBV30 to TRBJ1-2; TRBD1 matches 12 bases in the middle. V and J are trimmed by 4 bases and 3 bases, and the gene matches miss 6 bases of the junction. Its CDR3 holds 15 amino acids, cysteine through phenylalanine. Just the 45-base CDR3 DNA is kept, in frame starting at base 1. CDR1 and CDR2 are read off the germline V gene (reference sequence) as GTSNPN and SVGIG. The full variable domain, completed from the reference TRBV30 and TRBJ1-2 proteins outside the CDR3, reads SQTIHQWPATLVQPVGSPLSLECTVEGTSNPNLYWYRQAAGRGLQLLFYSVGIGQISSEVPQNLSASRPQDRQFILSSKKLLLSDSGFYLCAWIWGTGGHYGYTFGSGTRLTVV.